This T cell receptor (beta chain) was profiled in a study of PD-L1 blockade in urothelial cancer. The overall study: The study started patients on atezolizumab in about 2014, giving 1,200 mg intravenously every 3 weeks. Median T cell yield per blood sample was about 140,000 cells.

TCRdb keeps only in-frame clones here, not all; method: immunoSEQ multiplex PCR. The repertoire has about 91,000 clones, approximately 87% of them found once; the top ten carry under 8.5%. The germline V gene has CDR1 LNHDA and CDR2 SQIVND (reference sequence). V was pared by 4 bases and J by 1 base, with 9 bases of the junction left unmatched. The CDR3 runs to 16 residues. As to time point: peripheral blood 6 weeks after treatment start. At least ten counts were recorded for this clone. The J gene is TRBJ1-1, the V gene TRBV19; 7 positions agree with TRBD1. The source is a man between 65 and 85 years old with urothelial cancer. This material consisted of PBMCs, taken around atezolizumab (anti-PD-L1) treatment. CDR3 region: CASSRPPGQRNTEAFF. DNA for the CDR3: TGTGCCAGTAGTAGACCTCCGGGACAGAGGAACACTGAAGCTTTCTTT.